This T cell receptor (beta chain) was observed in a study of CD8 T cells in Susac syndrome. The authors reverse transcribed roughly 0.5 to 1 ug RNA with random hexamers. The CDR3 of TCR beta was amplified by immunoSEQ multiplex PCR across 54 Vbeta and 13 Jbeta. TCRdb re-derived calls from the immunoSEQ multiplex PCR reads in MiXCR, one entry per CDR3 protein. The sample yields 150,000 or so distinct CDR3 sequences, roughly 95% seen once. Deletions cut 0 bases from V and 2 bases from J, with 8 bases between. This CDR3 comprises 14 residues. CDR1 and CDR2 (germline): SGDLS, YYNGEE. Fulfillment of recently defined diagnostic criteria for definite or probable disease was shown by the patients with Susac syndrome.

The sample comprised CD4+ T cells from PBMCs. This TCR was sampled from a human donor with Susac syndrome. The chain is built from TRBV9 and TRBJ2-5; no reliable D call. The CDR3 DNA reads as TGTGCCAGCAGCGTAGGTAGGGATCAAGAGACCCAGTACTTC. Encoded protein: CASSVGRDQETQYF. The variable domain in full, completed from reference TRBV9 and TRBJ2-5, reads DSGVTQTPKHLITATGQRVTLRCSPRSGDLSVYWYQQSLDQGLQFLIQYYNGEERAKGNILERFSAQQFPDLHSELNLSSLELGDSALYFCASSVGRDQETQYFGPGTRLLVL.